A single sample is the source of the 2 T cell receptor beta chains below, sequenced in a study of OX40 agonist ivuxolimab in advanced cancers. Profiled with immunoSEQ multiplex PCR; TCRdb holds only in-frame clones, not every one. The sample shows tens of thousands of clones, just over 90% of them seen only once. The input for sequencing was CD4+ or CD8+ T cells sorted from blood, taken in a trial of the OX40 agonist ivuxolimab. Receptor source: an adult with an advanced solid tumor such as melanoma, head and neck, liver or kidney cancer.

This chain links TRBV4-2 with TRBJ1-2; the D gene is possibly TRBD1 (6 bases). Trimming removed 4 bases from V and 8 bases from J, with 17 bases in between. Germline lookup yields CDR1 LGHNA and CDR2 YNFKEQ. CDR3 length: 14 residues. This CDR3 is CASSLLGGAQGYTF. The CDR3 DNA reads TGTGCCAGCAGCCTCCTGGGGGGGGCGCAGGGCTACACCTTC.

The chain links TRBV7-2 to TRBJ2-3; D might be TRBD1 (5 bases). CDR3 length: 13 amino acids. CDR1 is SGHTA, CDR2 FQGNSA, per germline. Trimming stripped 4 bases from V and 4 bases from J, with 9 bases between. In nucleotides, the CDR3 is TGTGCCAGCAGCTGGCAGGGCGCAGATACGCAGTATTTT. It translates to CASSWQGADTQYF. The full variable domain, rest sourced from reference TRBV7-2 and TRBJ2-3, is GAGVSQSPSNKVTEKGKDVELRCDPISGHTALYWYRQSLGQGLEFLIYFQGNSAPDKSGLPSDRFSAERTGGSVSTLTIQRTQQEDSAVYLCASSWQGADTQYFGPGTRLTVL.